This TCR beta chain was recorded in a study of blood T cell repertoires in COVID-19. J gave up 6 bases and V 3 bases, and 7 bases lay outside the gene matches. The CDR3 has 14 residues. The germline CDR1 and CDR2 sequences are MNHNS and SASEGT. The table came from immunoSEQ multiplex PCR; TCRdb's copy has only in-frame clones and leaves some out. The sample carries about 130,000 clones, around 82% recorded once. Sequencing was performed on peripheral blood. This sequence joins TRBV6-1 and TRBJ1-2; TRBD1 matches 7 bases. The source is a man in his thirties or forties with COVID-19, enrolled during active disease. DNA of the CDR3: TGTGCCAGCAGTGACGTCGGACAGGTGGATGGCTACACCTTC. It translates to CASSDVGQVDGYTF.